The following is a TCR beta chain sequence with its context. Its specific antigen is unknown. Base qualities were left out, and no much larger clone turns up one base away. The data were taken from a study of blood T cell repertoires in COVID-19 (TCRdb year 2020). For the study in its entirety: The collaborator samples originated in the United States, Italy and Spain and spanned the acute and convalescent phases of COVID-19. The dataset comprised deeply sampled blood TCRbeta repertoires from subjects exposed to, actively infected with, or recovered from COVID-19. The prospective study material was composed of cDNA or gDNA derived from T cells, B-cell-depleted T cells, or PBMCs. The sample metadata nearly always contained a de-identified subject ID, COVID-19 status, age in years and sex. The repertoires were released in a freely available public database intended as a resource for research on the immune response to SARS-CoV-2. Where available, HLA class I and class II types were obtained from metadata supplied by the sample provider rather than from assay-based typing. The samples were drawn from two sources: the first 160 participants of the ongoing ImmuneRACE study, and 950 to 1,500 subjects contributed by 6 global collaborators.

The germline V and J ends show losses of 3 bases and 6 bases respectively, and no gene match explains 6 bases of the junction. The cysteine opens and the phenylalanine closes a CDR3 of 14 amino acids. This entry keeps only the CDR3 DNA: 42 bases, framed from base 1. The CDR1 and CDR2 encoded by the germline V gene are MGHDK and SYGVNS. The immunoSEQ Assay, a bias-controlled multiplex PCR, was used to amplify TCRbeta CDR3 regions from genomic DNA. For the original study's pipeline: Within the assay, amplification of reference gene primers was used to estimate how many nucleated cells each sample contained. To quantify the absolute abundance of each unique TCRbeta CDR3 rearrangement, sequence reads were collapsed and filtered. For each sample, productive Simpson clonality was calculated by taking the square root of Simpson's diversity index across productive rearrangements. Drawn from immuneACCESS, this table holds only the in-frame rearrangements with V and J called that TCRdb kept. Clones are partly lost; checked studies trace under half to an unresolved V gene and leave the rest unexplained. V and J calls and clone size are given by that table; D and trimming were obtained from the DNA. Within this sample are roughly 500,000 clones, with 70% to 90% of them counted one time only. The ten largest clones add up to less than 2% of the sample.

In the prospective study, participants were about 18 to 95 years old, resided in about 25 geographic areas of the United States, and were enrolled through a virtual design. In the prospective study, participants were assigned to cohorts based on the clinical history participants reported in a screening survey and a study questionnaire. For ImmuneRACE Cohort 3, a participant was defined as recovered based on two consecutive negative NP/OP PCR tests, clearance by a healthcare professional, or resolution of symptoms. In the prospective study, mobile phlebotomists collected whole blood, serum and a nasopharyngeal or oropharyngeal swab from each participant. Additional blood draws and questionnaires over an approximately 2-month period could optionally be provided by prospective study participants. Blood samples from the prospective study were shipped frozen or at room temperature prior to DNA extraction.

Overall study results and their limits: The amount of clinical and demographic metadata varied by source and participant and was provided uncurated.

Material: PBMCs or T cells enriched from blood (not recorded which). The receptor was isolated from a woman between 40 and 55 years old who had recovered from COVID-19. The sequence is built from TRBV25-1 and TRBJ1-2, and 8 bases in between align with TRBD1. The sequenced DNA: TGTGCCAGCAGTGATAGGGGACAGGTCAATGGCTACACCTTC. Its amino acids are CASSDRGQVNGYTF.